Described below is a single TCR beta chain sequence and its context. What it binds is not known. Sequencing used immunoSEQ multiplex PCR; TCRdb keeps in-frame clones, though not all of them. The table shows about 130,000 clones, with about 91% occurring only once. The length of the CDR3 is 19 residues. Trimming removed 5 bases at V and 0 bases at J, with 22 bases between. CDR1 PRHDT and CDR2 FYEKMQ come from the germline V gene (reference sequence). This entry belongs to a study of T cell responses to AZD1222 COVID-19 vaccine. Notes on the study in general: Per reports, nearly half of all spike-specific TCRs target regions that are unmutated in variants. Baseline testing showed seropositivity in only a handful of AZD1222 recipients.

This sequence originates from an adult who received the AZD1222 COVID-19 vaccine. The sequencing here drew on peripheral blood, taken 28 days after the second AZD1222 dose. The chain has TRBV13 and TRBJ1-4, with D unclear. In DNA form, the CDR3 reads TGTGCCAGCAGCAACGGGCCCCAAGAACCTACGTCAACTAATGAAAAACTGTTTTTT. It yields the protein CASSNGPQEPTSTNEKLFF.